These 15 T cell receptor beta chains were sequenced from one sample in a study of blood T cell repertoires in COVID-19. Profiled with immunoSEQ multiplex PCR; TCRdb holds only in-frame clones, not every one. This sample has just over 350,000 clones; around nine tenths occur once, and the top ten carry 7.1%. Sequencing was carried out using peripheral blood. These receptors were collected from an older woman with COVID-19, enrolled during active disease.

The genes are TRBV7-9 and TRBJ1-1, with TRBD1 matching over 9 bases. The V gene end was trimmed by 5 bases and the J gene end by 4 bases; junction bases not matched to a gene: 5. Germline CDR1 SEHNR, CDR2 FQNEAQ (reference sequence). The CDR3 spans 14 residues. CDR3 sequence (DNA): TGTGCCAGCAGCCTACCGACAGGGGGCACTGAAGCTTTCTTT. Translating it yields CASSLPTGGTEAFF.

The rearrangement links TRBV5-1 to TRBJ1-6; 8 positions match TRBD1. CDR1 and CDR2 (germline): SGHRS, YFSETQ. The trim removed 4 bases at V and 3 bases at J, leaving 6 bases unmatched. This CDR3 has 16 residues. CDR3 bases: TGCGCCAGCAGCCTTCAGGGACAGGACTATAATTCACCCCTCCACTTT. Its translation: CASSLQGQDYNSPLHF.

The table lists this clone with a few counts. The chain links TRBV27 to TRBJ1-5; D gene uncertain. Germline V gene lookup returns CDR1 MNHEY and CDR2 SMNVEV (reference sequence). V gave up 4 bases and J gave up 9 bases, with 16 bases separating them. The CDR3 extends over 14 amino acids. Written as DNA, the CDR3 is TGTGCCAGCAGTTCGCACGGTGATAGCGGGCCCCAGCATTTT. Translated: CASSSHGDSGPQHF.

The chain carries TRBV5-1 and TRBJ2-7; D is perhaps TRBD1 (5 bases). With 2 bases removed from V and 3 bases from J, the gap between germline ends came to 12 bases. Germline CDR1 and CDR2: SGHRS and YFSETQ. This CDR3 has 14 residues. CDR3 loop: CASSFLGHGYEQYF. The CDR3 DNA follows: TGCGCCAGCAGCTTCCTCGGACACGGCTACGAGCAGTACTTC.

The chain couples TRBV5-1 to TRBJ2-3; 9 bases align to TRBD2. V lost 5 bases to trimming and J lost 6 bases; unmatched junction nucleotides: 7. CDR3 length equals 14 residues. CDR1 and CDR2 (germline): SGHRS, YFSETQ. The CDR3 loop reads CASSSSGASDTQYF. CDR3 nucleotides: TGCGCCAGCAGTTCTAGCGGGGCGTCGGATACGCAGTATTTT.

The chain employs TRBV6-6 and TRBJ1-2; TRBD1 aligns across 9 bases. This CDR3 comprises 15 residues. Germline lookup yields CDR1 MNHNY and CDR2 SVGAGI (reference sequence). The trim removed 6 bases at V and 4 bases at J, leaving 9 bases unmatched. In DNA, the CDR3 is TGTGCCAGCAGCCCGAACAGGGGGCTTATCTATGGCTACACCTTC. It translates to CASSPNRGLIYGYTF.

The chain uses TRBV6-5 and TRBJ2-5; TRBD2 matches 11 bases. Losses at the gene ends were 8 bases for V and 2 bases for J; bases not matched to a gene: 7. This CDR3 spans 15 amino acids. Germline lookup yields CDR1 MNHEY and CDR2 SVGAGI. The CDR3 DNA sequence: TGTGCCAGCGGACCGACTAGCGGGGCTCAAGAGACCCAGTACTTC. It yields the protein CASGPTSGAQETQYF.

The rearrangement links TRBV27 to TRBJ2-1; 15 positions agree with TRBD2. The CDR3 loop spans 19 amino acids. V trimming: 5 bases; J trimming: 0 bases; junction bases outside the gene matches: 8. Germline CDR1 MNHEY, CDR2 SMNVEV (reference sequence). Written as DNA, the CDR3 is TGTGCCAGCAGTCAGCCGGGACTAGCGGGGGGCTCCTCCTACAATGAGCAGTTCTTC. Translation: CASSQPGLAGGSSYNEQFF.

This clone was detected many times. V gene TRBV5-1 combines with J gene TRBJ2-3, with a tentative D call TRBD1 (7 bases). From germline, CDR1 is SGHRS and CDR2 YFSETQ. The V end lost 4 bases, the J end lost 6 bases, and 12 bases lay between the germline ends. CDR3 length: 13 residues. CDR3 DNA: TGCGCCAGCAGCATTCCAGGGGGGGATACGCAGTATTTT. This gives the protein CASSIPGGDTQYF.

In this sample, this clone turned up once. The CDR3 coding sequence is TGTGCCAGCAGCTTAGTTGCGGGGGCCTACAATGAGCAGTTCTTC. It specifies CASSLVAGAYNEQFF. This chain joins TRBV7-2 and TRBJ2-1, with 7 positions matching TRBD2. Trimming removed 1 base from V and 2 bases from J; junction bases left unmatched: 2. Germline V lookup: CDR1 SGHTA, CDR2 FQGNSA. The CDR3 is 15 amino acids.

The rearrangement joins TRBV5-8 to TRBJ1-1; D call uncertain. There are 14 residues in the CDR3. Germline V lookup: CDR1 SGHTS, CDR2 YDEGEE. Trimming removed 0 bases from V and 4 bases from J, with 10 bases in between. The CDR3 DNA follows: TGTGCCAGCAGCTTGGAGCCGGGGTCCACTGAAGCTTTCTTT. Translated, it gives CASSLEPGSTEAFF.

This rearrangement joins TRBV10-3 to TRBJ1-4; no firm D call. From germline, CDR1 is ENHRY and CDR2 SYGVKD. The CDR3 extends over 14 amino acids. V was pared by 2 bases and J by 5 bases, with 9 bases between. CDR3 DNA: TGTGCCATCAGTGAGCCCCCGGAGAATGAAAAACTGTTTTTT. Residues: CAISEPPENEKLFF.

The chain combines TRBV7-9 with TRBJ2-7; maybe TRBD2 (7 bases). CDR1 and CDR2 (germline): SEHNR, FQNEAQ (reference sequence). This CDR3 spans 12 amino acids. The ends were cut back, 11 bases at V and 0 bases at J, with 11 bases in the middle. DNA for the CDR3: TGTGCCGGGGGGGCCAACTCCTACGAGCAGTACTTC. Translating it yields CAGGANSYEQYF.

The chain is built from TRBV27 and TRBJ1-5, with 8 bases fitting TRBD1. Trimming removed 3 bases from V and 1 base from J; junction bases left unmatched: 2. Germline V CDR1 and CDR2: MNHEY, SMNVEV (reference sequence). The CDR3 runs to 15 residues. The DNA of the CDR3 is TGTGCCAGCAGTTTTGGACAGGGAAGCAATCAGCCCCAGCATTTT. It translates to CASSFGQGSNQPQHF.

The chain couples TRBV5-1 to TRBJ2-2, with 8 bases identical to TRBD1. The CDR3 totals 15 residues. The germline CDR1 and CDR2 sequences are SGHRS and YFSETQ. Trimming removed 2 bases from V and 3 bases from J; junction bases left unmatched: 3. Written as DNA, the CDR3 is TGCGCCAGCAGCTTTGGACAGGGAGACACCGGGGAGCTGTTTTTT. This gives the protein CASSFGQGDTGELFF.